This T cell receptor (beta chain) was recorded in a study of neurological immune-mediated disorders. Ten or more counts support this clonotype. The antigen remains undetermined. Notes on the study in general: None of the CDR3 amino acid sequences found in expanded clones was shared across subjects. This suggests that the TCR-beta repertoires were private in all groups.

Trimming pared 1 base from V and 0 bases from J, leaving 9 bases between. The length of the CDR3 is 15 residues. Germline loops: CDR1 SGHDN, CDR2 FVKESK. A single record per CDR3 protein comes from TCRdb applying MiXCR to the 5' RACE reads. There are roughly 60,000 distinct CDR3 sequences in the sample; around 10% occur only once, and 1.5% to 2% lies in the top ten. The TCR was taken from a man aged 60 to 69 in good health. Input material: PBMCs. The V call is TRBV14, the J call TRBJ1-2; D not resolved. The CDR3 sequence: CASSQVKGANYGYTF. DNA for the CDR3: TGTGCCAGCAGCCAAGTGAAAGGAGCTAACTATGGCTACACCTTC.